Each of the 22 T cell receptor beta chains below was sequenced from the same sample in a study of pediatric ulcerative colitis. During colonoscopy, one to two rectal pinch biopsies were collected. Using immunoSEQ multiplex PCR, the repertoire was profiled, and TCRdb retains in-frame clones only, with some absent. The sample has tens of thousands of clones, around three quarters seen once. Sample: gut tissue. All receptors come from a boy aged 5-17 years with moderate ulcerative colitis.

The rearrangement uses TRBV4-3 and TRBJ2-1; TRBD1 is a possible D gene (5 bases). Germline V gene lookup returns CDR1 LGHNA and CDR2 YSLEER. V was clipped by 4 bases and J by 1 base, with 11 bases between them. The CDR3 length is 15 residues. The CDR3 coding sequence is TGCGCCAGCAGCCTTGGAAAGGGGTCCTACAATGAGCAGTTCTTC. This codes for CASSLGKGSYNEQFF.

Only one count was recorded for this clone. V usage is TRBV15 and J usage is TRBJ1-2, with D unclear. The CDR3 loop spans 14 amino acids. With 9 bases removed from V and 4 bases from J, the gap between germline ends came to 18 bases. The germline V gene has CDR1 LNHNV and CDR2 YYDKDF (reference sequence). As DNA, the CDR3 is TGTGCCACACGAATCGAGGGCTCAGGCTATGGCTACACCTTC. It yields the protein CATRIEGSGYGYTF.

The chain employs TRBV19 and TRBJ2-7; TRBD2 might be the D (5 bases). Trimming removed 6 bases from V and 1 base from J, with 10 bases in between. This CDR3 is built from 13 residues. Germline CDR1 LNHDA, CDR2 SQIVND (reference sequence). The chain's CDR3 is CASSSPGSYEQYF. CDR3 sequence (DNA): TGTGCCAGTAGCTCGCCGGGGTCCTACGAGCAGTACTTC.

The V and J genes are TRBV2 and TRBJ2-3, with 7 bases identical to TRBD2. The germline CDR1 and CDR2 sequences are SNHLY and FYNNEI. The CDR3 sequence is 17 residues long. Losses at the gene ends were 4 bases for V and 3 bases for J; bases not matched to a gene: 13. In DNA form, the CDR3 reads TGTGCCAGCAGTGTAGCAGCGGGAAGGTCAGTGACAGATACGCAGTATTTT. Translation gives CASSVAAGRSVTDTQYF.

The V call is TRBV28, the J call TRBJ1-2; TRBD1 is a possible D gene (5 bases). Trimming cost V 5 bases and J 8 bases, with 24 bases left between them. The germline CDR1 and CDR2 sequences are MDHEN and SYDVKM. There are 16 residues in the CDR3. The CDR3 is CASSLGLGNRQGGYTF. The CDR3 DNA sequence: TGTGCCAGCAGTCTCGGCTTGGGGAACCGGCAGGGAGGCTACACCTTC.

This clone was detected only once. The chain joins TRBV6-1 to TRBJ1-1, with D unclear. The CDR3 has 11 amino acids. Germline V lookup: CDR1 MNHNS, CDR2 SASEGT. Trimming cost V 0 bases and J 8 bases, with 4 bases left between them. The CDR3 sequence: CASSEATEAFF. CDR3 nucleotide sequence: TGTGCCAGCAGTGAAGCGACGGAAGCTTTCTTT.

This clone was found once. V usage is TRBV7-2 and J usage is TRBJ2-5; D may match TRBD1 or TRBD2 (6 bases each). This CDR3 is 19 amino acids long. Trimming removed 4 bases at V and 3 bases at J, with 27 bases between. The germline CDR1 and CDR2 sequences are SGHTA and FQGNSA. DNA of the CDR3: TGTGCCAGCAGCTCACCATCCGGGACGAAGGGGGGTTACAAAGAGACCCAGTACTTC. It codes for CASSSPSGTKGGYKETQYF.

The rearrangement links TRBV2 to TRBJ2-1; D possibly corresponds to TRBD2 (6 bases). V was cut by 6 bases and J by 2 bases, with 20 bases left in between. The CDR3 has 17 amino acids. CDR1 SNHLY and CDR2 FYNNEI come from the germline V gene. The CDR3 coding sequence is TGTGCCAGCAGGGGGGGTGCAAAGGGCGGGACCTACAATGAGCAGTTCTTC. It translates to CASRGGAKGGTYNEQFF.

This clone was seen a few times. The chain combines TRBV5-1 with TRBJ2-7; 7 nucleotides match TRBD1. Per germline, CDR1 SGHRS and CDR2 YFSETQ. CDR3 size: 15 residues. V gave up 4 bases and J gave up 2 bases; unmatched junction bases: 9. This CDR3 reads CASSLNAGTAYEQYF. The CDR3 DNA reads TGCGCCAGCAGCCTGAACGCCGGGACAGCCTACGAGCAGTACTTC.

The chain carries TRBV9 and TRBJ2-5, with 7 bases fitting TRBD1. The CDR3 length is 11 residues. Germline lookup yields CDR1 SGDLS and CDR2 YYNGEE. V lost 3 bases, J lost 7 bases, and 0 bases stayed unmatched. The CDR3 loop is CASSDRGTQYF. CDR3 coding DNA: TGTGCCAGCAGCGACAGGGGGACCCAGTACTTC.

The sample holds a few counts of this clone. The rearrangement uses TRBV6-4 and TRBJ2-1, with a tentative D call TRBD2 (5 bases). In germline, CDR1 is MRHNA, CDR2 SNTAGT. CDR3 length equals 14 residues. Trimming took off 4 bases at V and 4 bases at J, with 11 bases between the two ends. The CDR3 here is CASSGDGEYNEQFF. In nucleotides, the CDR3 is TGTGCCAGCAGTGGTGACGGGGAATACAATGAGCAGTTCTTC.

This clone was picked up a small number of times. The chain recombines TRBV5-1 with TRBJ1-1; 9 bases fit TRBD1. With 0 bases clipped from V and 8 bases from J, the junction kept 2 bases outside the gene matches. There are 13 residues in the CDR3. Germline assignment: CDR1 SGHRS and CDR2 YFSETQ. CDR3 DNA: TGCGCCAGCAGCTTGGCGGGACAGGGCGAAGCTTTCTTT. This gives the protein CASSLAGQGEAFF.

The chain joins TRBV4-3 to TRBJ2-1; 7 bases are shared with TRBD2. Per the germline V gene, CDR1 is LGHNA and CDR2 is YSLEER. This CDR3 contains 17 residues. With V trimmed by 4 bases and J by 2 bases, 11 bases remained unmatched. DNA of the CDR3: TGCGCCAGCAGCCCGGGTGAACGGGGGGACCCCTACAATGAGCAGTTCTTC. It codes for CASSPGERGDPYNEQFF.

The chain employs TRBV7-8 and TRBJ1-1; 9 bases are shared with TRBD1. V was pared by 0 bases and J by 3 bases, with 11 bases of the junction left unmatched. The CDR3 extends over 18 amino acids. Germline CDR1 is SGHVS and CDR2 is FQNEAQ. The CDR3 is CASSLAPGQGIIYTEAFF. DNA for the CDR3: TGTGCCAGCAGCTTAGCTCCGGGACAGGGCATCATTTACACTGAAGCTTTCTTT.

The chain combines TRBV7-7 with TRBJ2-5; D ambiguous. Germline CDR1 is SSHAT and CDR2 is FNYEAQ (reference sequence). V was pared by 0 bases and J by 1 base, with 6 bases between. The CDR3 sequence is 14 residues long. CDR3 nucleotide sequence: TGTGCCAGCAGCTTAGCTTTCTCCCAAGAGACCCAGTACTTC. The encoded protein is CASSLAFSQETQYF.

The rearrangement links TRBV5-4 to TRBJ1-2, with 7 bases identical to TRBD1. V lost 7 bases to trimming and J lost 2 bases; unmatched junction nucleotides: 5. Germline CDR1 reads SGHNT; CDR2 reads YYREEE (reference sequence). The CDR3 has 13 amino acids. CDR3 bases: TGTGCCAGCCGGACAGGAGTCAACTATGGCTACACCTTC. It is translated as CASRTGVNYGYTF.

The sample holds a few counts of this clone. The sample holds other DNA sequences that translate to the same CDR3. The rearrangement links TRBV6-5 to TRBJ2-3, with unresolved D. Per the germline V gene, CDR1 is MNHEY and CDR2 is SVGAGI. The CDR3 totals 11 residues. V was clipped by 2 bases and J by 7 bases, with 4 bases between them. CDR3 nucleotides: TGTGCCAGCAGTTACCTGAATACGCAGTATTTT. It specifies CASSYLNTQYF.

This chain joins TRBV19 and TRBJ1-5; 9 nucleotides match TRBD1. V lost 5 bases and J lost 7; bases outside the gene matches: 6. Germline V gene sequence: CDR1 LNHDA, CDR2 SQIVND (reference sequence). The CDR3 runs 14 residues. This CDR3 is CASSGTGLGQPQHF. CDR3 coding DNA: TGTGCCAGTAGTGGGACAGGGCTGGGCCAGCCCCAGCATTTT.

This clone was detected only a few times. This chain links TRBV27 with TRBJ2-7; a weak D match, TRBD2 (5 bases). The CDR3 is made up of 14 amino acids. Per germline, CDR1 MNHEY and CDR2 SMNVEV (reference sequence). V was trimmed by 7 bases and J by 4 bases, leaving 17 bases between them. The CDR3 is CASTHGTSRYEQYF. CDR3 nucleotide sequence: TGTGCCAGCACCCATGGAACTAGTAGATACGAGCAGTACTTC.

The genes are TRBV10-3 and TRBJ1-2; TRBD1 is a possible D gene (6 bases). The CDR3 sequence is 12 residues long. Trimming took off 7 bases at V and 3 bases at J, with 9 bases between the two ends. Germline V gene sequence: CDR1 ENHRY, CDR2 SYGVKD. The CDR3, as DNA: TGTGCCATCACTCAGGGGTACTATGGCTACACCTTC. Translation gives CAITQGYYGYTF.

The rearrangement links TRBV19 to TRBJ1-6; no firm D call. The V end lost 3 bases, the J end lost 8 bases, and 8 bases lay between the germline ends. The CDR3 covers 13 residues. Germline assignment: CDR1 LNHDA and CDR2 SQIVND (reference sequence). CDR3: CASSMGYYSPLHF. In DNA, the CDR3 is TGTGCCAGTAGTATGGGTTATTATTCACCCCTCCACTTT.

The rearrangement joins TRBV14 to TRBJ2-1; D unclear. CDR1 is SGHDN and CDR2 is FVKESK in the germline V gene. V was pared by 1 base and J by 4 bases, with 8 bases between. The CDR3 runs to 14 residues. CDR3 DNA: TGTGCCAGCAGCCAAGTGCTACTTTACAATGAGCAGTTCTTC. It specifies CASSQVLLYNEQFF.